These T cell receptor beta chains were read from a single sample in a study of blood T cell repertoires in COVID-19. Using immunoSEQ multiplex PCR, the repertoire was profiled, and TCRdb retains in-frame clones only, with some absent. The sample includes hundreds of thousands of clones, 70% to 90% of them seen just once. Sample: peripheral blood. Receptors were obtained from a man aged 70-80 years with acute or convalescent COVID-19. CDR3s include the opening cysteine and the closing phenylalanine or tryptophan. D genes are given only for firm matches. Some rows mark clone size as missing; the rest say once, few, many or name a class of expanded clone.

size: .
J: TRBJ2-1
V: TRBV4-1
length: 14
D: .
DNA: TGCGCCAGCAGCCAAGAATGGAGTTACAATGAGCAGTTCTTC
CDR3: CASSQEWSYNEQFF

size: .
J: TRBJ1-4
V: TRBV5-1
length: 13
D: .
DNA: TGCGCCAGTACGGGACTGCCGAATGAAAAACTGTTTTTT
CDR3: CASTGLPNEKLFF

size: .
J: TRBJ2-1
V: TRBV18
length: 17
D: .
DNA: TGTGCCAGCTCACCACGCGCCAAACCAAGCTCCTACAATGAGCAGTTCTTC
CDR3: CASSPRAKPSSYNEQFF

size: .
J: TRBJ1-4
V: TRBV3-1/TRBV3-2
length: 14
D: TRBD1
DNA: TGTGCCAGCAGCCAAAGACAGGGGAGCGGAAAACTGTTTTTT
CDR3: CASSQRQGSGKLFF

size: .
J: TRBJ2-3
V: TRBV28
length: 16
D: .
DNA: TGTGCCAGCAGTTTACCTTTGCTATCCAGCACAGATACGCAGTATTTT
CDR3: CASSLPLLSSTDTQYF

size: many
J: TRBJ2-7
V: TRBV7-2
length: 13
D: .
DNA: TGTGCCAGCAGCTTAGCGGGGGGCTACGAGCAGTACTTC
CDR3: CASSLAGGYEQYF

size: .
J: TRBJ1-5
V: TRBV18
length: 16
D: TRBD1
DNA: TGTGCCAGCTCACCCGGGACAGAGTATAGCAATCAGCCCCAGCATTTT
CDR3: CASSPGTEYSNQPQHF

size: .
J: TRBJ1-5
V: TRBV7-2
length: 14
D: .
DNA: TGTGCCAGCAGCTTAGACAGTAGCAATCAGCCCCAGCATTTT
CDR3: CASSLDSSNQPQHF

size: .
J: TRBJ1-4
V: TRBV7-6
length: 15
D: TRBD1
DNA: TGTGCCAGCAGCGTAGGACAGGGGGCGAGGGAAAAACTGTTTTTT
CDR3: CASSVGQGAREKLFF

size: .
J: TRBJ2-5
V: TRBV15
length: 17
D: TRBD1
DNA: TGTGCCACCAGCAGAGGGAACAGGGGCGGAATTGGGGAGACCCAGTACTTC
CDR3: CATSRGNRGGIGETQYF

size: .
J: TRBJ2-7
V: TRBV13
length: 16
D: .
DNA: TGTGCCAGCAGCTTAGCCGGCGGACAGAGGACCTACGAGCAGTACTTC
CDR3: CASSLAGGQRTYEQYF

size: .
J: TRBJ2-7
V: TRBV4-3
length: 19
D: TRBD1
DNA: TGCGCCAGCAGCCAAGACTGGACAGGGATCTTTGGTTATTCCTACGAGCAGTACTTC
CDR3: CASSQDWTGIFGYSYEQYF

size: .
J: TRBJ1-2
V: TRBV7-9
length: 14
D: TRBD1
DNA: TGTGCCAGCAGCTTCCGACAGGGGGCAGGGGGCTACACCTTC
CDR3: CASSFRQGAGGYTF

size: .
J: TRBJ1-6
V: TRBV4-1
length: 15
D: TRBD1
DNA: TGCGCCAGCAGCCAAGAAGGGACAGGGACTACACCCCTCCACTTT
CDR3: CASSQEGTGTTPLHF

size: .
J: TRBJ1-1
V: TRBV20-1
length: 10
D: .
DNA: TGCAGTGCTAGAAGGGAGGAAGCTTTCTTT
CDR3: CSARREEAFF

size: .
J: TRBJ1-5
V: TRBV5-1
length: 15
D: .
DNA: TGCGCCAGCAGCTTGGCATCGGGAGGCAATCAGCCCCAGCATTTT
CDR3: CASSLASGGNQPQHF

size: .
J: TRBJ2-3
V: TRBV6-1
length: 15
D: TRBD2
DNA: TGTGCCAGCAGTGAAACTAGCGGGGGGGCTGGTACGCAGTATTTT
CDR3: CASSETSGGAGTQYF

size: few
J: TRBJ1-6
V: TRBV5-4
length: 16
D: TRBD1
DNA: TGTGCCAGCAGCTTCCCTAGACAGGGGGGGGATTCACCCCTCCACTTT
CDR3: CASSFPRQGGDSPLHF

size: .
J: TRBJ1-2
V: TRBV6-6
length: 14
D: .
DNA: TGTGCCAGCAGTTACTCATCAGGGCTCCGCGGCTACACCTTC
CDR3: CASSYSSGLRGYTF

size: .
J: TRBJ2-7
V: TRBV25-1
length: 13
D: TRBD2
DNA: TGTGCCAGCAGTGATAGGGACTACGACGAGCAGTACTTC
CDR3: CASSDRDYDEQYF

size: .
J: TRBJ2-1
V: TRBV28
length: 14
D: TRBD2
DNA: TGTGCCAGCAGTTTAAACCCTCAGCGGGAGAAGCAGTTCTTC
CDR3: CASSLNPQREKQFF

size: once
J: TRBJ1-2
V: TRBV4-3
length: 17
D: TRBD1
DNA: TGCGCCAGCAGCCAAGATCTTCCGGGACAGGGAAGCTATGGCTACACCTTC
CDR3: CASSQDLPGQGSYGYTF

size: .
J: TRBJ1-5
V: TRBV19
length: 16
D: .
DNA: TGTGCCAGTAGTAAGGGCGCGGGATATAGCAATCAGCCCCAGCATTTT
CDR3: CASSKGAGYSNQPQHF

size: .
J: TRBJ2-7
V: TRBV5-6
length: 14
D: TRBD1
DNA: TGTGCCAGCAGGCCGGGACAGGGAGGGTACGAGCAGTACTTC
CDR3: CASRPGQGGYEQYF

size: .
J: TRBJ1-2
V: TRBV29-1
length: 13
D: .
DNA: TGCAGCGTCGGCTTACCGGGGGGAGTCGGCTACACCTTC
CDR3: CSVGLPGGVGYTF

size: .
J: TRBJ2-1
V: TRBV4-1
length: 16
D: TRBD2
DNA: TGCGCCAGCAGCCAAGGCGTTAGCGGGGGATACAATGAGCAGTTCTTC
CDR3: CASSQGVSGGYNEQFF

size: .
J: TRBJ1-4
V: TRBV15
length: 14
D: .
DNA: TGTGCCACCAAGTACGGTGCAACTAATGAAAAACTGTTTTTT
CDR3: CATKYGATNEKLFF

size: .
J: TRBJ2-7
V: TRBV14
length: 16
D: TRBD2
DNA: TGTGCCAGCAGCGTTGGAACTAGCGGGGGCTCCTACGAGCAGTACTTC
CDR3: CASSVGTSGGSYEQYF

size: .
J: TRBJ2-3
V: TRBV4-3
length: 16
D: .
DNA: TGCGCCAGCAGCCAAGATGGAGGGGTACCGAGGGATACGCAGTATTTT
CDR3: CASSQDGGVPRDTQYF

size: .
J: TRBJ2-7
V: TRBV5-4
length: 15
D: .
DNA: TGTGCCAGCAGCTTGGGTCCAGGAAGCAGGTACGAGCAGTACTTC
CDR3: CASSLGPGSRYEQYF

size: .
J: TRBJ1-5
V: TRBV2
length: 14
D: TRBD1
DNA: TGTGCCAGCACCTGGACAGGGATCAATCAGCCCCAGCATTTT
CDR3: CASTWTGINQPQHF

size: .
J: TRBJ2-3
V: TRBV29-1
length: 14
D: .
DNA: TGCAGCGTTGATTCGCGGGGAAGCACAGATACGCAGTATTTT
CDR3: CSVDSRGSTDTQYF

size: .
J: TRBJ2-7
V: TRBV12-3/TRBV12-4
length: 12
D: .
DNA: TGTGCCAGCAGCCAGCGGACTATCGGGCAGTACTTC
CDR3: CASSQRTIGQYF

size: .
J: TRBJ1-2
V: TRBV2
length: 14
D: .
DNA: TGTGCCAGCAGGGACTCAGGGGACAACTATGGCTACACCTTC
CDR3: CASRDSGDNYGYTF

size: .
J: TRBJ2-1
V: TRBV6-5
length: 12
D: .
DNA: TGTGCCAGCAGTTCCGCGATCTACGAGCAGTTCTTC
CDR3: CASSSAIYEQFF

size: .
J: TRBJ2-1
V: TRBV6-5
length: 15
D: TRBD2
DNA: TGTGCCAGCACCCCCCCAGCGGGAGGTTACAATGAGCAGTTCTTC
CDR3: CASTPPAGGYNEQFF

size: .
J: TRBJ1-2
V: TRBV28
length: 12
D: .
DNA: TGTGCCAGCAGCTTCCGGGGACTTGGCTACACCTTC
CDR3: CASSFRGLGYTF

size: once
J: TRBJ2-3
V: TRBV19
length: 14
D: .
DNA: TGTGCCAGTCGGGACACCACCTCGGTGGATACGCAGTATTTT
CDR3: CASRDTTSVDTQYF

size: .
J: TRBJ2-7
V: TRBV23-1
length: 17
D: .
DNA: TGCGCCAGCACCACGGGGACGGGTATGACTAGATCCTACGAGCAGTACTTC
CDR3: CASTTGTGMTRSYEQYF

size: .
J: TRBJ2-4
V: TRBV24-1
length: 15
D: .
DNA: TGTGCCACCAGTGATTCAGGTGGTTACGGAAACATTCAGTACTTC
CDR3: CATSDSGGYGNIQYF

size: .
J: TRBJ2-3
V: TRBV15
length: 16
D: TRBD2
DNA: TGTGCCACCAGCACAGGGGCTAGCGGGAGTTTGGATACGCAGTATTTT
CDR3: CATSTGASGSLDTQYF

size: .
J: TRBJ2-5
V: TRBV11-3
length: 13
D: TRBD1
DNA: TGTGCCAGCAGTCAGGGGGCGGGTGAGACCCAGTACTTC
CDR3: CASSQGAGETQYF

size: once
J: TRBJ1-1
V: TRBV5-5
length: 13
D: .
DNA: TGTGCCAGCAGCTGGGACTGGAACACTGAAGCTTTCTTT
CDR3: CASSWDWNTEAFF

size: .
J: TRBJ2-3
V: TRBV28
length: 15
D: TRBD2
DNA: TGTGCCAGCAGTTTCGGACTAGCGGGCACAGATACGCAGTATTTT
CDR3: CASSFGLAGTDTQYF

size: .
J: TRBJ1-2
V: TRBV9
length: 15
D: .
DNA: TGTGCCAGCAGCGTAGATAGGGACTCTAGCTGGGGCTACACCTTC
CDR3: CASSVDRDSSWGYTF

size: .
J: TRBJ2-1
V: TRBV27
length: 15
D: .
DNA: TGTGCCAGCAGTTCCCCCCTAACAGAGAACAATGAGCAGTTCTTC
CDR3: CASSSPLTENNEQFF

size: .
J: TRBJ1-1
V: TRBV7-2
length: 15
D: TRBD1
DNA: TGTGCCAGCAGCAAAGACAGGGGTCTAGCCTCTGAAGCTTTCTTT
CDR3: CASSKDRGLASEAFF

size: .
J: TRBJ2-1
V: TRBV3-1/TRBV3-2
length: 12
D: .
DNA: TGTGCCAGCAGCCAAGCGGGTGGTGAGCAGTTCTTC
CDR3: CASSQAGGEQFF

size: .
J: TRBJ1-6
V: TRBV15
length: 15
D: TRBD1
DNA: TGTGCCACCAGCGTCAGGGGGACAGAGAATTCACCCCTCCACTTT
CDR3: CATSVRGTENSPLHF

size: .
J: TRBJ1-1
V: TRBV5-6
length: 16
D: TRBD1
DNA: TGTGCCAGCAGCCCAAGAGGACAGGGCAGGGCCACTGAAGCTTTCTTT
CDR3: CASSPRGQGRATEAFF

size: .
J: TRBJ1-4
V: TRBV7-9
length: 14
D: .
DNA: TGTGCCAGCAGCCTGACAGGAGTCAATGAAAAACCGTTTTTT
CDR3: CASSLTGVNEKPFF

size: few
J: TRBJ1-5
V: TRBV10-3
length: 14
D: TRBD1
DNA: TGTGCCATCAGTCCGGGACAGGGAGGTCAGCCCCAGCATTTT
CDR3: CAISPGQGGQPQHF

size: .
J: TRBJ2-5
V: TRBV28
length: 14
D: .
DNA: TGTGCCAGCAGTTCCGTAGAGGGGGTGGAAAGCCAGTACTTC
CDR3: CASSSVEGVESQYF

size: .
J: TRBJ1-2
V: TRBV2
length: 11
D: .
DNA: TGTGCCAGCAATGATGTATGGGTTCAGGTATTC
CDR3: CASNDVWVQVF

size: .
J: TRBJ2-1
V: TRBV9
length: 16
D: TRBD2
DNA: TGTGCCAGCAGCCCTCGGGGTAGCGGGAGAGGGGATGAGCAGTTCTTC
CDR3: CASSPRGSGRGDEQFF

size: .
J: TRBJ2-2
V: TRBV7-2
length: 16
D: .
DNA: TGTGCCAGCACCCTAGATGGGGGCTCGAACACCGGGGAGCTGTTTTTT
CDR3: CASTLDGGSNTGELFF

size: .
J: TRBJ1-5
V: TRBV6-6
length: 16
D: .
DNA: TGTGCCAGCAGTTTCTTGGGAGGGCAGGGGCATCAGCCCCAGCATTTT
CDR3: CASSFLGGQGHQPQHF

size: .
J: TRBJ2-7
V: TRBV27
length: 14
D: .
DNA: TGTGCCAGCAGTGCGACCGGGATCAGAATACGGCAGTACTTC
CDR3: CASSATGIRIRQYF

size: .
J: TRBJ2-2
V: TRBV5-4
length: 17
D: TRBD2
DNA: TGTGCCAGCAGCTTGATTAGCGGGGGGGCGAACACCGGGGAGCTGTTTTTT
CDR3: CASSLISGGANTGELFF

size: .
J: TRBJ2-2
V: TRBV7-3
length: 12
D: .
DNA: TGTGCCAGCAGTCTGAACACCGGGGAGCTGTTTTTT
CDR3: CASSLNTGELFF